The sequence of this T cell receptor (beta chain) was determined in a study of human T cells and chemical hapten exposure. At the level of the study: The sensitizing agent was 2% DPC, placed on roughly 2 cm by roughly 2 cm of upper inner arm skin.

Time point specified: patch test 2, 6 weeks after DPC sensitization. Treatment meaning: therapeutic diphenylcyclopropenone sensitization with weekly scalp DPC. Original processing notes: The median was around 88,000 TCRs per sample, ranging about 23,224 to 690,600. Using its own MiXCR run on the RACE reads, TCRdb lists one record per CDR3 protein. The V and J calls were determined by TCRdb, not by the authors. The sample carries about 54,000 distinct CDR3 sequences, around 9.4% recorded once. Trimming removed 6 bases at V and 6 bases at J, with 14 bases between. There are 13 residues in the CDR3. This clonotype was seen only a few times.

Source: whole blood, taken in connection with sensitization to the hapten diphenylcyclopropenone (DPC). This sequence joins TRBV12-3 or TRBV12-4 and TRBJ1-2; no clear D. The receptor comes from a woman aged 50 to 60 with alopecia areata. Some clones in this sample may be carry-over from other donors' samples. This CDR3 reads CASSSRSGDGYTF. The CDR3 bases are TGTGCCAGCAGCTCCCGGTCTGGGGATGGCTACACCTTC.